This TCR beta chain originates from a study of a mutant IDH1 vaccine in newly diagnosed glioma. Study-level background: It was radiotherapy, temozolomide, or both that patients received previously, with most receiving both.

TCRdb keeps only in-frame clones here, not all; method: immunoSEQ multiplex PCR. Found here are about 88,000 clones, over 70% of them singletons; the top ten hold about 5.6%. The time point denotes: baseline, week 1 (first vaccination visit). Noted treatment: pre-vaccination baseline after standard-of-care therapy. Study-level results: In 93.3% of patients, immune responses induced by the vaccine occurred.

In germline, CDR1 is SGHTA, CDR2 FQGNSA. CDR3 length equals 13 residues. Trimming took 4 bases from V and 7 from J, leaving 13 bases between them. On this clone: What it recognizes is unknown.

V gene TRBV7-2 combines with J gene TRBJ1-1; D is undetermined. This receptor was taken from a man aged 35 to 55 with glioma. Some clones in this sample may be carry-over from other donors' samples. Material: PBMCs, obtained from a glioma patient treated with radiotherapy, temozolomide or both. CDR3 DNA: TGTGCCAGCAGCTCCAGGATCCTGGGTGAAGCTTTCTTT. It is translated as CASSSRILGEAFF.